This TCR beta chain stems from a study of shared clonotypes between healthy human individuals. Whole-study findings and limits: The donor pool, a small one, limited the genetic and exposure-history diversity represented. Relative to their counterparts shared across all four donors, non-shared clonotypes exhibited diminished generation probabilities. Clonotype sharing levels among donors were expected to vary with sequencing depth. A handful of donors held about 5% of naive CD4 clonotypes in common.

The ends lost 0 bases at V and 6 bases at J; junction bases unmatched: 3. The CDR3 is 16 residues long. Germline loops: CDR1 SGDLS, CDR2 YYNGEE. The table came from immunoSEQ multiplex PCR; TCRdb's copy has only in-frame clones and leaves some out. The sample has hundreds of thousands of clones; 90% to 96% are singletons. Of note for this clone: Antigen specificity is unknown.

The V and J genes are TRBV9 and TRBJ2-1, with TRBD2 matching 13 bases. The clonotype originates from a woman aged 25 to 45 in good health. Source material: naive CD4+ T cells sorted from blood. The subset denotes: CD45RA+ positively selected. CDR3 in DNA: TGTGCCAGCAGCGTAGCAGGGACTAGCGGGATCAATGAGCAGTTCTTC. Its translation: CASSVAGTSGINEQFF.